This T cell receptor (beta chain) was obtained from a study of OX40 agonist ivuxolimab in advanced cancers. Study details: Ivuxolimab was delivered to patients intravenously every 2 weeks at doses spanning 0.01 to 10 mg/kg.

Overall study results and limits: CD4+ T cells averaged fewer expanded clones than CD8+ T cells. Expanded peripheral T cell antigen specificity was not determined.

Germline CDR1 reads SEHNR; CDR2 reads FQNEAQ (reference sequence). V lost 3 bases and J 3 bases, leaving 17 bases between the germline ends. CDR3 length: 16 amino acids. The method was immunoSEQ multiplex PCR; TCRdb's version includes in-frame clones alone and lacks a portion of them. The repertoire holds about 24,000 clones, with roughly 88% as singletons. Peripheral blood came from all dose cohorts at three timepoints. Points on this clone: As yet, its antigen is unknown.

The source of this sequence is an adult with an advanced solid tumor such as melanoma, head and neck, liver or kidney cancer. Sequencing used CD4+ or CD8+ T cells sorted from blood, obtained in a trial of the OX40 agonist ivuxolimab. The V and J genes are TRBV7-9 and TRBJ1-2; D is uncertain. CDR3 protein: CASSFSTTEAHYGYTF. The CDR3, as DNA: TGTGCCAGCAGCTTTAGCACTACGGAGGCCCACTATGGCTACACCTTC. Based on the CDR3 plus reference TRBV7-9 and TRBJ1-2, the full variable domain is DTGVSQNPRHKITKRGQNVTFRCDPISEHNRLYWYRQTLGQGPEFLTYFQNEAQLEKSRLLSDRFSAERPKGSFSTLEIQRTEQGDSAMYLCASSFSTTEAHYGYTFGSGTRLTVV.